The 18 T cell receptor beta chains below all came from one sample that was sequenced in a study of CD8+CD57+ T cells in acquired aplastic anemia. Genomic DNA served as template for TCR beta VDJ and CDR3 profiling. MiXCR, applied by TCRdb to the reads, yields one record per CDR3 protein. The repertoire includes fewer than 80,000 distinct CDR3 sequences, about 70% of them detected once, and approximately 80% sits in the top ten. Patients included in sequencing had previously demonstrated CD8+CD57+ cell expansion by flow cytometry. Sequences were obtained from sorted CD4+, CD8+, or CD8+CD57+ T cells (not recorded which) from PBMCs. These TCRs come from a human donor with aplastic anemia.

In its sample, this clonotype was seen many times. V and J are TRBV7-3 and TRBJ1-1; the D is unclear. Trimming shortened V by 5 bases and J by 4 bases, and 11 bases separated the two germline ends. Looked up from germline, CDR1 is SGHTA and CDR2 is FQGTGA. There are 13 residues in the CDR3. The CDR3 loop reads CASSLNGGTEAFF. In DNA, the CDR3 is TGTGCCAGCAGCCTGAACGGAGGCACTGAAGCTTTCTTT.

The CDR3 spells CASSQEGGTEAFF. Here the CDR3 DNA reads TGTGCCAGCAGCCAAGAAGGGGGCACTGAAGCTTTCTTT. V usage is TRBV7-9 and J usage is TRBJ1-1, with D perhaps matching TRBD1 (6 bases). The CDR3 loop spans 13 amino acids. Trimming took off 5 bases at V and 4 bases at J, with 11 bases between the two ends. CDR1 and CDR2 (germline): SEHNR, FQNEAQ (reference sequence).

This clonotype appeared once. The V call is TRBV7-3, the J call TRBJ1-2; the match to TRBD1 covers 9 bases. The CDR3 spans 13 residues. CDR1 and CDR2 from the germline V gene are SGHTA and FQGTGA. J was trimmed by 7 bases and V by 5 bases; bases with no gene match: 5. The CDR3 reads CASSRTGGLGYTF. CDR3 bases: TGTGCCAGCAGCCGTACAGGGGGCCTTGGCTACACCTTC.

The rearrangement uses TRBV10-1 and TRBJ1-6; no firm D call. In germline, CDR1 is WNHNN, CDR2 SYGVQD (reference sequence). Trimming pared 5 bases from V and 11 bases from J, leaving 4 bases between. The CDR3 is 10 residues long. CDR3 nucleotide sequence: TGCGCCAGCAGTCCCCCACCCCTCCACTTT. Its protein product is CASSPPPLHF.

The chain uses TRBV20-1 and TRBJ1-6; D is perhaps TRBD1 (5 bases). Trimming pared 8 bases from V and 7 bases from J, leaving 12 bases between. CDR3 length equals 12 residues. The germline V gene has CDR1 DFQATT and CDR2 SNEGSKA (reference sequence). The CDR3 DNA is TGCAGTCTGGGCAGGGCAAATTCACCCCTCCACTTT. This gives the protein CSLGRANSPLHF.

This clonotype was found once. The V call is TRBV10-2, the J call TRBJ2-1, with 11 bases aligning to TRBD2. The CDR3 loop spans 17 amino acids. Trimming cost V 0 bases and J 4 bases; bases outside gene matches: 5. Germline loops: CDR1 WSHSY, CDR2 SAAADI. DNA of the CDR3: TGCGCCAGCAGTGAGTCGCTGGGACTAGCGGTATACAATGAGCAGTTCTTC. Encoded protein: CASSESLGLAVYNEQFF.

The chain has TRBV20-1 and TRBJ2-7; TRBD2 matches at 7 bases. Looked up from germline, CDR1 is DFQATT and CDR2 is SNEGSKA (reference sequence). The CDR3 is 13 amino acids. CDR3 amino acids: CTYPGLADSEQYF. The CDR3 DNA reads as TGCACATACCCGGGGCTAGCGGATAGCGAGCAGTACTTC.

There are a few counts of this clonotype. This chain links TRBV7-8 with TRBJ1-3, with no clear D. Germline V gene sequence: CDR1 SGHVS, CDR2 FQNEAQ. V lost 3 bases and J lost 2, with 2 bases in between. This CDR3 has 12 amino acids. CDR3 in DNA: TGTGCCAGCAGCTTGGCTGGAAACACCATATATTTT. As protein: CASSLAGNTIYF.

This chain links TRBV7-9 with TRBJ1-2; D remains unclear. V was trimmed by 4 bases and J by 10 bases, leaving 4 bases between them. Germline loops: CDR1 SEHNR, CDR2 FQNEAQ (reference sequence). This CDR3 is 9 amino acids long. The CDR3: CASSYNYTF. The CDR3 DNA reads as TGTGCCAGCAGCTACAACTACACCTTC.

The chain uses TRBV2 and TRBJ1-1; D possibly corresponds to TRBD1 (5 bases). The CDR3 consists of 13 residues. The germline V gene encodes CDR1 SNHLY and CDR2 FYNNEI. With 3 bases removed from V and 8 bases from J, the gap between germline ends came to 13 bases. The CDR3 reads CASSEGRQGEAFF. Written as DNA, the CDR3 is TGTGCCAGCAGTGAGGGCCGCCAGGGAGAAGCTTTCTTT.

J is TRBJ2-3 and V is TRBV2; 8 bases align to TRBD2. The V segment lost 5 bases and the J segment 6 bases; nucleotides outside the gene matches: 4. The CDR3 totals 13 residues. CDR1 SNHLY and CDR2 FYNNEI come from the germline V gene. The CDR3 DNA is TGTGCCAGCAGTCCGGGACTAGTGGATACGCAGTATTTT. Its protein is CASSPGLVDTQYF.

The CDR3 here is CASSRGVEETQYF. CDR3 in DNA: TGTGCCAGCAGCCGTGGGGTAGAAGAGACCCAGTACTTC. The chain recombines TRBV7-2 with TRBJ2-5, with D uncertain. Trimming shortened V by 5 bases and J by 3 bases, and 10 bases separated the two germline ends. This CDR3 is 13 amino acids long. CDR1 SGHTA and CDR2 FQGNSA come from the germline V gene.

The chain couples TRBV25-1 to TRBJ1-2; TRBD1 is a possible D gene (5 bases). The CDR3 sequence is 13 residues long. The V end lost 6 bases, the J end lost 3 bases, and 11 bases lay between the germline ends. From germline, CDR1 is MGHDK and CDR2 SYGVNS. The CDR3 here is CASSRRGDYGYTF. In DNA form, the CDR3 reads TGTGCCAGCAGCCGTCGGGGGGACTATGGCTACACCTTC.

This clonotype was observed once. This chain connects TRBV2 to TRBJ1-5; weak D call: TRBD1 (6 bases). V dropped 5 bases and J dropped 3 bases, with 11 bases sitting between them. The CDR3 length is 14 residues. Germline CDR1 SNHLY, CDR2 FYNNEI. The CDR3 DNA reads TGTGCCAGCAGTTATGCGGGGGCCAATCAGCCCCAGCATTTT. Translated: CASSYAGANQPQHF.

The rearrangement uses TRBV15 and TRBJ1-2; TRBD1 agrees at 8 bases. The V gene's germline CDR1 is LNHNV and CDR2 YYDKDF (reference sequence). CDR3 length: 16 amino acids. Germline trimming cut 0 bases from V and 4 bases from J; bases unmatched to any gene: 7. The CDR3 protein is CATSRDVGTGPYGYTF. In nucleotides, the CDR3 is TGTGCCACCAGCAGAGATGTGGGGACAGGCCCCTATGGCTACACCTTC.

This chain links TRBV10-3 with TRBJ1-1; D not resolved. V dropped 7 bases and J dropped 5 bases, with 17 bases sitting between them. CDR1 is ENHRY, CDR2 SYGVKD, per germline. The CDR3 has 14 amino acids. This CDR3 is CAITGSARETEAFF. The CDR3 bases are TGTGCCATCACCGGGTCGGCACGGGAGACTGAAGCTTTCTTT.

The chain couples TRBV7-2 to TRBJ2-3; D unclear. CDR3 length: 13 residues. Trimming took 3 bases from V and 9 from J, leaving 13 bases between them. The germline gives CDR1 SGHTA, CDR2 FQGNSA. The CDR3 here is CASSFRSRQTQYF. The DNA of the CDR3 is TGTGCCAGCAGCTTCCGGAGTCGTCAAACGCAGTATTTT.

At least ten counts were recorded for this clonotype. This chain uses TRBV7-2 with TRBJ2-1; D is unresolved. This CDR3 has 11 residues. CDR1 and CDR2 from the germline V gene are SGHTA and FQGNSA. Trimming pared 1 base from V and 10 bases from J, leaving 5 bases between. The CDR3 sequence: CASSLVVEQFF. As DNA, the CDR3 is TGTGCCAGCAGCTTAGTTGTCGAGCAGTTCTTC.